This T cell receptor beta chain was identified during a study of cytomegalovirus exposure and HLA in healthy donors. For the study at large: Clustering assigned over 70% of the approximately 400 genotyped donors to the Caucasian-associated ancestry cluster.

PCR was performed using 60 Vbeta and 13 Jbeta primers. Method: immunoSEQ multiplex PCR; TCRdb's copy keeps in-frame clones and lacks some. This table has 150,000 to 200,000 clones, 77% appearing once. Study-level results: Researchers reported that a few CMV-associated chains were confirmed in vitro as CMV antigen-specific. Further analysis, carried out later, found HLA-associated TCR beta chains more clonally expanded than equally common other chains.

Healthy bone marrow donors made up the donor group. Deletions cut 2 bases from V and 5 bases from J, with 10 bases between. The germline gives CDR1 MNHNY, CDR2 SVGAGI (reference sequence). This CDR3 region has 14 residues. Regarding this clone: Its antigen remains unidentified.

V gene TRBV6-6 combines with J gene TRBJ1-5; a weak D match, TRBD1 (5 bases). The sequenced material came from PBMCs. This TCR was recovered from a young man in good health and CMV-seronegative. As DNA, the CDR3 is TGTGCCAGCAGTTACGGGGGGGACCATCAGCCCCAGCATTTT. This codes for CASSYGGDHQPQHF.